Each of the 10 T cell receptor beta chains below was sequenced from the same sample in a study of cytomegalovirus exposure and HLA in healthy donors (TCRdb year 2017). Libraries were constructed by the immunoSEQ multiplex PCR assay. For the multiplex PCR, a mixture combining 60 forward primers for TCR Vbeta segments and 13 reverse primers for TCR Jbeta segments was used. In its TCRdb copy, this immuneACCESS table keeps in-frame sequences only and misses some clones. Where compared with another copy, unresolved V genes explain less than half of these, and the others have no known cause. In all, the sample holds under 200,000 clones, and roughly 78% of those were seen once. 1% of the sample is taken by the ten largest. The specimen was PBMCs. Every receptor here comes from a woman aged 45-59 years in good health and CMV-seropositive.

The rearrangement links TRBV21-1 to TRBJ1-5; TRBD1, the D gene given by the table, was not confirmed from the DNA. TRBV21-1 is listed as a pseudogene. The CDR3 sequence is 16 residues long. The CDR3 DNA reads TGTGCCAGCACCTGGGGACAGGGAGAACTCAATCAGCCCCAGCATTTT. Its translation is CASTWGQGELNQPQHF.

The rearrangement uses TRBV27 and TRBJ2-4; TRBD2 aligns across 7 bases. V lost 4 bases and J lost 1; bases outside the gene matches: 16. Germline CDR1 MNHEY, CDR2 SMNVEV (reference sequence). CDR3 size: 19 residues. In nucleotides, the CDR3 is TGTGCCAGCAGTTCAAAGTGGGAGGGCTCGGATAGTGCCAAAAACATTCAGTACTTC. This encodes CASSSKWEGSDSAKNIQYF.

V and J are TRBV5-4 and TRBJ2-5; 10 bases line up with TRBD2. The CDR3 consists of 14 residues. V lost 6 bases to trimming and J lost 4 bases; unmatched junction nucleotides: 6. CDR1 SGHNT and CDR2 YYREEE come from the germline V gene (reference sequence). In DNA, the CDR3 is TGTGCCAGCACCCATGGACTAGCGGCAGAGACCCAGTACTTC. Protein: CASTHGLAAETQYF.

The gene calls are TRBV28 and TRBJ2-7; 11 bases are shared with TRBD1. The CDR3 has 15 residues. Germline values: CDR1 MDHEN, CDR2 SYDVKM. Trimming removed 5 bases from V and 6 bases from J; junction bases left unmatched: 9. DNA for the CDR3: TGTGCCAGCAGTGAACACGGGACAGGGGGTTCCGAGCAGTACTTC. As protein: CASSEHGTGGSEQYF.

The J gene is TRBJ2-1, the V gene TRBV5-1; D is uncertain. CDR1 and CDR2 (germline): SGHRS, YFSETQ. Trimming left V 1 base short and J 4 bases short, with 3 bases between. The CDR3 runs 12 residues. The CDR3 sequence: CASSLQYNEQFF. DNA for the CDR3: TGCGCCAGCAGCTTGCAGTACAATGAGCAGTTCTTC.

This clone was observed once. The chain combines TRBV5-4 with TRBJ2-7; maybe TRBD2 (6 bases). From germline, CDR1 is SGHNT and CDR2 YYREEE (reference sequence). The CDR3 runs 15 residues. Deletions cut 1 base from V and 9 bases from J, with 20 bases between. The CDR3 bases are TGTGCCAGCAGCTTGATGGGCGGCCCCGTGGGGGGGCAGTACTTC. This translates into CASSLMGGPVGGQYF.

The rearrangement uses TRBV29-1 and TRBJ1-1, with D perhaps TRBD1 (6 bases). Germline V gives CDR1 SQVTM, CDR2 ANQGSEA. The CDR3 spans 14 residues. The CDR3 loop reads CTAKSGQLNTEAFF. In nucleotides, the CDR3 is TGCACCGCGAAGTCAGGACAGTTAAACACTGAAGCTTTCTTT.

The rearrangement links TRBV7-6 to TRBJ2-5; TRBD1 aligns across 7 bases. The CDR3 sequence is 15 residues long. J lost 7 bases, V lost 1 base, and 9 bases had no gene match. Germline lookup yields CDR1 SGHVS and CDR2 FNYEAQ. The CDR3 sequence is CASSLENRGRGTQYF. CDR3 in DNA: TGTGCCAGCAGCTTAGAAAACAGGGGAAGGGGGACCCAGTACTTC. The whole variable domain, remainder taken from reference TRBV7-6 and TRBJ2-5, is GAGVSQSPRYKVTKRGQDVALRCDPISGHVSLYWYRQALGQGPEFLTYFNYEAQQDKSGLPNDRFSAERPEGSISTLTIQRTEQRDSAMYRCASSLENRGRGTQYFGPGTRLLVL.

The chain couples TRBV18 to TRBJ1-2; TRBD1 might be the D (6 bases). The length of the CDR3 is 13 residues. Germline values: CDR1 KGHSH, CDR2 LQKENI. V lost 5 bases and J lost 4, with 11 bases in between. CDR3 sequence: CASSGGARYGYTF. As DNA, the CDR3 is TGTGCCAGCTCAGGGGGCGCCCGCTATGGCTACACCTTC.

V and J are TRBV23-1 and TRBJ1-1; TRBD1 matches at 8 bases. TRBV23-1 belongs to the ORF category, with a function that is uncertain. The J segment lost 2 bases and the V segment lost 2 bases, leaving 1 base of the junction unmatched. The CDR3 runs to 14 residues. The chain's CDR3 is CASSQDRGNTEAFF. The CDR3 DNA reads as TGCGCCAGCAGTCAAGACAGGGGAAACACTGAAGCTTTCTTT.